The 14 T cell receptor beta chains presented below share a single source sample, sequenced in a study of low-dose radiotherapy and immunotherapy resistance in tumors. First-strand cDNA relied on TRAV- and TRBV-specific primers spanning alpha and beta chains. The authors amplified TCRs for about 20 PCR cycles with a constant-region primer and a V-primer adapter. TCRdb independently ran MiXCR on the reads; one entry per CDR3 protein. The sample lists around 8,200 distinct CDR3 sequences, about 65% occurring once. The receptors stem from a human donor with advanced metastatic prostate, ovarian, gallbladder or colorectal cancer (not recorded which). This table probably holds off-target reads from a library built for another chain.

The chain couples TRBV6-5 to TRBJ1-6, with 9 bases fitting TRBD1. CDR3 length: 14 amino acids. Germline lookup yields CDR1 MNHEY and CDR2 SVGAGI. V lost 6 bases to trimming and J lost 7 bases; unmatched junction nucleotides: 4. CDR3 loop: CASREGQGNSPLHF. DNA for the CDR3: TGTGCCAGCAGGGAGGGACAGGGCAATTCACCCCTCCACTTT.

This chain links TRBV5-1 with TRBJ2-1, with a possible D match to TRBD1 (5 bases). The CDR3 loop spans 15 amino acids. CDR1 is SGHRS, CDR2 YFSETQ, per germline. Trimming took 7 bases from V and 4 from J, leaving 18 bases between them. CDR3 sequence: CASRGQQGSYNEQFF. In DNA form, the CDR3 reads TGCGCCAGCCGAGGACAACAAGGGTCTTACAATGAGCAGTTCTTC.

The rearrangement links TRBV5-6 to TRBJ2-7; a weak D match, TRBD2 (5 bases). CDR1 is SGHDT, CDR2 YYEEEE, per germline. This CDR3 is built from 15 residues. V lost 4 bases and J lost 2, with 16 bases in between. In DNA, the CDR3 is TGTGCCAGCAGCCCGGAACCGGGGTTCCCCTACGAGCAGTACTTC. This codes for CASSPEPGFPYEQYF.

This clonotype was found a few times. V usage is TRBV11-2 and J usage is TRBJ2-1, with a possible D match to TRBD2 (6 bases). This CDR3 contains 20 residues. Germline V gene lookup returns CDR1 SGHAT and CDR2 FQNNGV. Trimming took off 2 bases at V and 0 bases at J, with 23 bases between the two ends. This CDR3 reads CASSLRSPSAAGSSYNEQFF. Written as DNA, the CDR3 is TGTGCCAGCAGCTTAAGGTCCCCCTCAGCGGCGGGGTCCTCCTACAATGAGCAGTTCTTC.

This clonotype has a single count. The rearrangement links TRBV5-1 to TRBJ2-1; D is perhaps TRBD2 (7 bases). V lost 4 bases, J lost 0 bases, and 17 bases lay in between. CDR3 length: 17 amino acids. CDR1 SGHRS and CDR2 YFSETQ come from the germline V gene. The CDR3 loop is CASSPGRRGGSYNEQFF. In nucleotides, the CDR3 is TGCGCCAGCAGCCCAGGAAGGAGGGGGGGCTCCTACAATGAGCAGTTCTTC. Complete variable domain (other parts from reference TRBV5-1 and TRBJ2-1): KAGVTQTPRYLIKTRGQQVTLSCSPISGHRSVSWYQQTPGQGLQFLFEYFSETQRNKGNFPGRFSGRQFSNSRSEMNVSTLELGDSALYLCASSPGRRGGSYNEQFFGPGTRLTVL.

This clonotype was recorded a few times. The chain links TRBV5-4 to TRBJ2-5, with 11 bases aligning to TRBD1. J lost 1 base, V lost 3 bases, and 2 bases had no gene match. The CDR3 covers 15 residues. CDR1 is SGHNT, CDR2 YYREEE, per germline (reference sequence). The CDR3 is CASSSGTGGQETQYF. DNA for the CDR3: TGTGCCAGCAGCTCCGGGACAGGGGGCCAAGAGACCCAGTACTTC. Full variable domain (missing parts from reference TRBV5-4 and TRBJ2-5): ETGVTQSPTHLIKTRGQQVTLRCSSQSGHNTVSWYQQALGQGPQFIFQYYREEENGRGNFPPRFSGLQFPNYSSELNVNALELDDSALYLCASSSGTGGQETQYFGPGTRLLVL.

V is TRBV4-1 and J is TRBJ1-4; 11 positions agree with TRBD1. Germline CDR1 is MGHRA and CDR2 is YSYEKL. V shed 4 bases and J 7 bases; nucleotides not matched to a gene: 2. This CDR3 contains 14 residues. The CDR3 DNA sequence: TGCGCCAGCAGCCCGGACAGGGGGCGTGAAAAACTGTTTTTT. Protein sequence: CASSPDRGREKLFF.

The V and J genes are TRBV5-1 and TRBJ2-5; 10 bases agree with TRBD2. Germline V gene lookup returns CDR1 SGHRS and CDR2 YFSETQ. Unmatched junction bases numbered 1, after V lost 2 bases and J lost 3 bases. The CDR3 loop spans 14 amino acids. The CDR3 DNA sequence: TGCGCCAGCAGCTTCAGCGGGGGGGAAGAGACCCAGTACTTC. This encodes CASSFSGGEETQYF.

The chain has TRBV3-1 and TRBJ2-5, with D perhaps being TRBD1 or TRBD2 (6 bases each). The CDR3 loop spans 20 amino acids. The germline gives CDR1 LGHDT, CDR2 YNNKEL (reference sequence). V was clipped by 0 bases and J by 1 base, with 24 bases between them. CDR3 loop: CASSQDLGGQGRGRQETQYF. The DNA of the CDR3 is TGTGCCAGCAGCCAAGACCTGGGTGGTCAAGGACGGGGGCGCCAAGAGACCCAGTACTTC.

The chain employs TRBV7-9 and TRBJ2-4; TRBD1 might be the D (6 bases). Germline V gene lookup returns CDR1 SEHNR and CDR2 FQNEAQ (reference sequence). V lost 1 base to trimming and J lost 2 bases, with 12 bases between them. This CDR3 region has 16 residues. This chain's CDR3 is CASSLGAGVSKNIQYF. The CDR3 DNA follows: TGTGCCAGCAGCTTAGGGGCAGGGGTCTCCAAAAACATTCAGTACTTC.

The chain joins TRBV12-3 or TRBV12-4 to TRBJ2-5, with TRBD2 identical over 13 bases. The V gene end was trimmed by 5 bases and the J gene end by 4 bases; junction bases not matched to a gene: 4. The CDR3 is 15 residues long. CDR3 sequence (DNA): TGTGCCAGCAGTCGGACTAGCGGGGGTCGAGAGACCCAGTACTTC. Its translation is CASSRTSGGRETQYF.

This clonotype was counted only a few times. The chain has TRBV6-5 and TRBJ1-3, with no clear D. This CDR3 is built from 13 residues. Germline-derived CDR1 and CDR2 are MNHEY and SVGAGI. The V end lost 5 bases, the J end lost 6 bases, and 11 bases lay between the germline ends. The CDR3 region is CASSEDRVNTIYF. The CDR3 DNA is TGTGCCAGCAGTGAAGACCGGGTAAACACCATATATTTT.

The chain joins TRBV7-3 to TRBJ1-1; 9 nucleotides agree with TRBD1. Trimming took 2 bases from V and 5 from J; bases not matched to a gene: 3. The CDR3 covers 14 residues. Germline V lookup: CDR1 SGHTA, CDR2 FQGTGA. This CDR3 is CASSLRGQGTEAFF. Written as DNA, the CDR3 is TGTGCCAGCAGCTTACGGGGACAGGGTACTGAAGCTTTCTTT.

V and J are TRBV2 and TRBJ2-1; 10 bases align to TRBD2. Germline CDR1 and CDR2: SNHLY and FYNNEI. Unmatched junction bases numbered 2, after V lost 3 bases and J lost 3 bases. The CDR3 consists of 15 residues. Here the CDR3 reads CASSERTSGYNEQFF. The CDR3 nucleotides are TGTGCCAGCAGTGAGCGGACTAGCGGCTACAATGAGCAGTTCTTC.